What follows are 27 T cell receptor beta chains derived from one specimen sequenced in a study of T cells in Graves' hyperthyroidism and ophthalmopathy. RNA transcripts yielded amplified TCR beta CDR3 regions. The HTBI primer set drove a first-round RT-PCR of the TCR CDR3. TCRdb itself ran the multiplex PCR reads through MiXCR, one entry per CDR3 protein. The repertoire holds approximately 590,000 distinct CDR3 sequences, with 15% to 18% as singletons. The sample consisted of blood. The receptors derive from a woman younger than 45 with Graves' hyperthyroidism.

This clonotype was found a few times. This chain connects TRBV5-1 to TRBJ2-1; 11 positions match TRBD2. The CDR3 spans 15 residues. V shed 0 bases and J 7 bases; nucleotides not matched to a gene: 3. Per the germline V gene, CDR1 is SGHRS and CDR2 is YFSETQ. CDR3 in DNA: TGCGCCAGCAGCTTGGGACTAGCGGGATTGAATGAGCAGTTCTTC. This translates into CASSLGLAGLNEQFF.

This clonotype was recorded many times. This chain uses TRBV2 with TRBJ2-6; a possible D gene is TRBD1 (6 bases). V was clipped by 5 bases and J by 2 bases, with 7 bases between them. This CDR3 has 14 amino acids. The germline CDR1 and CDR2 sequences are SNHLY and FYNNEI. CDR3 nucleotide sequence: TGTGCCAGCAGTTACAGGGCTGGGGCCAACGTCCTGACTTTC. Encoded protein: CASSYRAGANVLTF.

V and J are TRBV6-1 and TRBJ1-5; TRBD1 aligns across 9 bases. This CDR3 region has 15 residues. The junction had 5 bases not matched to a gene; V was cut back by 3 bases and J by 5 bases. Germline CDR1 MNHNS, CDR2 SASEGT. Written as DNA, the CDR3 is TGTGCCAGCAGTGACCAGACAGGGGGGCATCAGCCCCAGCATTTT. Translation gives CASSDQTGGHQPQHF.

This clonotype occurred many times. The chain employs TRBV30 and TRBJ1-1; D not resolved. There are 13 residues in the CDR3. Trimming stripped 1 base from V and 1 base from J, with 7 bases between. CDR1 is GTSNPN, CDR2 SVGIG, per germline (reference sequence). The CDR3 DNA follows: TGTGCCTGGAGTGGGACGAGGAACACTGAAGCTTTCTTT. Protein product: CAWSGTRNTEAFF.

This clonotype was detected ten times or more. V gene TRBV7-9 combines with J gene TRBJ2-3; TRBD2 aligns across 14 bases. CDR1 and CDR2 (germline): SEHNR, FQNEAQ (reference sequence). Trimming cost V 5 bases and J 4 bases; bases outside gene matches: 8. The CDR3 spans 17 residues. Written as DNA, the CDR3 is TGTGCCAGCAGCATGAGGACTAGCGGGAGGATCGCAGATACGCAGTATTTT. This sequence encodes CASSMRTSGRIADTQYF.

This clonotype was counted between two and nine times. The V call is TRBV19, the J call TRBJ1-5; D remains ambiguous. There are 15 residues in the CDR3. The germline V gene has CDR1 LNHDA and CDR2 SQIVND (reference sequence). V was shortened by 6 bases and J by 0 bases, with 12 bases between the two germline ends. The CDR3 DNA reads as TGTGCCAGTAGGCCCGGACGAGATAGCAATCAGCCCCAGCATTTT. Translation gives CASRPGRDSNQPQHF.

This clonotype was counted only a few times. Since a much larger clone is just one base distant, this may be a read error. This chain joins TRBV20-1 and TRBJ2-7, with unresolved D. This CDR3 spans 15 amino acids. Per germline, CDR1 DFQATT and CDR2 SNEGSKA (reference sequence). The CDR3 coding sequence is TGCAGTGCTGGAGATAACGGGCCAGTGAACTACGAGCAGTACTTC. The encoded protein is CSAGDNGPVNYEQYF.

This clonotype was recorded a few times. V and J are TRBV19 and TRBJ2-4, with 7 bases aligning to TRBD2. Germline CDR1 is LNHDA and CDR2 is SQIVND (reference sequence). CDR3 length equals 15 residues. J gave up 3 bases and V 4 bases, and 6 bases lay outside the gene matches. The CDR3 DNA reads TGTGCCAGTAGTAGGGCTAGCGGTGGCAAAAACATTCAGTACTTC. As protein: CASSRASGGKNIQYF.

With respect to this clonotype: Possible read error: a much larger clone is one base away. As the CDR3 is not closed by the conserved phenylalanine or tryptophan, this likely results from a read error. The chain joins TRBV6-1 to TRBJ2-3, with D possibly being TRBD2 (5 bases). The V gene lost 6 bases and the J gene lost 0 bases, with 13 bases spanning the gap. Germline V gene data show CDR1 as MNHNS and CDR2 as SASEGT. The CDR3 totals 15 residues. The CDR3 spells CASRAGRTSTDTQYL. CDR3 sequence (DNA): TGTGCCAGCAGAGCCGGGCGGACTAGCACAGATACGCAGTATCTT.

The chain is built from TRBV5-4 and TRBJ2-6, with TRBD1 identical over 7 bases. The ends lost 1 base at V and 2 bases at J; junction bases unmatched: 6. The CDR3 totals 17 residues. Germline CDR1 SGHNT, CDR2 YYREEE (reference sequence). The CDR3 sequence: CASSLQSGTAGANVLTF. In nucleotides, the CDR3 is TGTGCCAGCAGCTTGCAATCGGGGACAGCTGGGGCCAACGTCCTGACTTTC.

In this sample, this clonotype turned up a few times. This chain links TRBV7-2 with TRBJ2-1; D unclear. The germline gives CDR1 SGHTA, CDR2 FQGNSA. The CDR3 totals 12 residues. The V end lost 2 bases, the J end lost 9 bases, and 8 bases lay between the germline ends. This chain's CDR3 is CASSLQKTEQFF. DNA for the CDR3: TGTGCCAGCAGCTTACAAAAGACTGAGCAGTTCTTC.

This clonotype showed up many times. V usage is TRBV7-2 and J usage is TRBJ2-3; D might be TRBD2 (6 bases). Looked up from germline, CDR1 is SGHTA and CDR2 is FQGNSA. This CDR3 has 15 amino acids. The V end was cut by 5 bases, the J end by 1 base, with 13 bases between. CDR3 nucleotides: TGTGCCAGCAGCCCTAGGGGACTGGGCACAGATACGCAGTATTTT. As protein: CASSPRGLGTDTQYF. Together with reference TRBV7-2 and TRBJ2-3, the CDR3 gives the full variable domain: GAGVSQSPSNKVTEKGKDVELRCDPISGHTALYWYRQSLGQGLEFLIYFQGNSAPDKSGLPSDRFSAERTGGSVSTLTIQRTQQEDSAVYLCASSPRGLGTDTQYFGPGTRLTVL.

This clonotype was found many times. The chain uses TRBV6-1 and TRBJ1-1; TRBD1 matches at 9 bases. Trimming removed 10 bases from V and 3 bases from J; junction bases left unmatched: 12. The CDR3 totals 15 residues. Germline loops: CDR1 MNHNS, CDR2 SASEGT. Here the CDR3 reads CATFPSGDRDTEAFF. The CDR3 coding sequence is TGTGCCACCTTCCCCTCAGGGGACAGGGACACTGAAGCTTTCTTT.

This clonotype was seen at least ten times. CDR3 DNA: TGCAGTGCTAGAGAGACTGAGCCACGACAAGCTTTCTTT. Translation: CSARETEPRQAFF. The chain links TRBV20-1 to TRBJ1-1; D ambiguous. With 0 bases removed from V and 9 bases from J, the gap between germline ends came to 14 bases. The CDR3 is made up of 13 amino acids. Per the germline V gene, CDR1 is DFQATT and CDR2 is SNEGSKA (reference sequence).

This clonotype appeared many times. This chain joins TRBV6-2 or TRBV6-3 and TRBJ1-3; D ambiguous. Trimming left V 4 bases short and J 0 bases short, with 10 bases between. This CDR3 comprises 15 residues. Germline values: CDR1 MNHEY, CDR2 SVGEGT. This CDR3 is CASSSGRTSGNTIYF. For the CDR3, the DNA is TGTGCCAGCAGTTCCGGACGGACCTCTGGAAACACCATATATTTT.

This clonotype came up many times. The chain links TRBV5-4 to TRBJ2-1, with 12 bases identical to TRBD2. There are 13 residues in the CDR3. Germline CDR1 and CDR2: SGHNT and YYREEE (reference sequence). V trimming: 7 bases; J trimming: 9 bases; junction bases outside the gene matches: 5. This CDR3 is CASRLAGEGEQFF. The CDR3 DNA reads as TGTGCCAGCCGACTAGCGGGAGAGGGTGAGCAGTTCTTC. Full variable domain (outside the CDR3, taken from reference TRBV5-4 and TRBJ2-1): ETGVTQSPTHLIKTRGQQVTLRCSSQSGHNTVSWYQQALGQGPQFIFQYYREEENGRGNFPPRFSGLQFPNYSSELNVNALELDDSALYLCASRLAGEGEQFFGPGTRLTVL.

This clonotype was observed a handful of times. The V call is TRBV4-3, the J call TRBJ2-1, with 9 bases fitting TRBD2. From germline, CDR1 is LGHNA and CDR2 YSLEER. The CDR3 is 15 residues long. The trim removed 6 bases at V and 4 bases at J, leaving 7 bases unmatched. CDR3 residues: CASRAGLAGYNEQFF. CDR3 nucleotides: TGCGCCAGCAGAGCCGGGCTAGCGGGATACAATGAGCAGTTCTTC.

This clonotype appeared many times. V and J are TRBV28 and TRBJ1-6; D gene unclear. Trimming took off 6 bases at V and 7 bases at J, with 13 bases between the two ends. The CDR3 covers 14 residues. CDR1 and CDR2 (germline): MDHEN, SYDVKM. CDR3 sequence reads: CASSLDGLNSPLHF. In nucleotides, the CDR3 is TGTGCCAGCAGCTTGGACGGACTGAATTCACCCCTCCACTTT.

There are a few counts of this clonotype. One end of the junction varies from germline; a read error may be responsible. The V and J genes are TRBV19 and TRBJ1-1; tentative D call: TRBD1 (5 bases). Germline V CDR1 and CDR2: LNHDA, SQIVND (reference sequence). This CDR3 is built from 13 residues. CDR3 region: CASSRGENAEAFF. For the CDR3, the DNA is TGTGCCAGTTCTAGAGGGGAGAACGCTGAAGCTTTCTTT.

In this sample, this clonotype turned up many times. The chain employs TRBV7-9 and TRBJ2-7, with D unresolved. This CDR3 spans 15 amino acids. Germline lookup yields CDR1 SEHNR and CDR2 FQNEAQ (reference sequence). Trimming removed 0 bases at V and 3 bases at J, with 12 bases between. CDR3 nucleotide sequence: TGTGCCAGCAGCTTAGCCCCCCGCACCCGCTACGAGCAGTACTTC. Protein product: CASSLAPRTRYEQYF.

There are many counts of this clonotype. This chain joins TRBV30 and TRBJ2-7; D may be TRBD2 (7 bases). The CDR3 runs to 15 residues. Germline assignment: CDR1 GTSNPN and CDR2 SVGIG (reference sequence). Trimming removed 3 bases from V and 2 bases from J, with 17 bases in between. The chain's CDR3 is CAWSRGASGAYEQYF. The DNA for the CDR3 is TGTGCCTGGAGCCGGGGGGCTAGCGGCGCCTACGAGCAGTACTTC.

This clonotype was recorded many times. The chain uses TRBV2 and TRBJ1-1; D gene uncertain. Germline V gene data show CDR1 as SNHLY and CDR2 as FYNNEI. The CDR3 runs to 12 residues. V gave up 9 bases and J gave up 3 bases, with 11 bases separating them. CDR3 DNA: TGTGCCAGAGGCCCAGCTGACACTGAAGCTTTCTTT. Translated: CARGPADTEAFF.

With regard to this clonotype: This may be a read error: a much more frequent sequence differs by one nucleotide. CDR3 bases: TGTGCCAGCAGTTTCAGAGCGGGAGGCCCCACAGGTACGCAGTATTTT. Translated, it gives CASSFRAGGPTGTQYF. The chain is built from TRBV6-5 and TRBJ2-3; 9 nucleotides agree with TRBD2. This CDR3 has 16 amino acids. Germline V CDR1 and CDR2: MNHEY, SVGAGI.

CDR3 DNA: TGCGCCAGCAGCTTGGGGGACAGGGGGATGGCTTTCTTT. This gives the protein CASSLGDRGMAFF. This chain connects TRBV5-1 to TRBJ1-1, with 11 positions matching TRBD1. Per germline, CDR1 SGHRS and CDR2 YFSETQ. The J segment lost 11 bases and the V segment lost 0 bases, leaving 3 bases of the junction unmatched. The CDR3 length is 13 residues.

This clonotype was counted ten times or more. V is TRBV7-6 and J is TRBJ2-5, with 7 bases identical to TRBD1. Trimming removed 5 bases from V and 2 bases from J; junction bases left unmatched: 8. Germline-derived CDR1 and CDR2 are SGHVS and FNYEAQ. The CDR3 is 15 amino acids. In nucleotides, the CDR3 is TGTGCCAGCAGCCCCCGATCCAGGGGGCAAGAGACCCAGTACTTC. Translation gives CASSPRSRGQETQYF.

This clonotype showed up just a few times. This chain joins TRBV5-7 and TRBJ2-2; 7 bases fit TRBD2. TRBV5-7 is identified as an open reading frame with a role that is uncertain. The length of the CDR3 is 19 residues. The junction had 15 bases not matched to a gene; V was cut back by 1 base and J by 3 bases. CDR3 nucleotide sequence: TGTGCCAGCAGCTTGATTAGTGGAGGGAGGGCCGGCGACACCGGGGAGCTGTTTTTT. Encoded protein: CASSLISGGRAGDTGELFF.

This clonotype came up many times. This chain uses TRBV28 with TRBJ2-5; 8 bases fit TRBD2. After removal of 9 bases from V and 2 bases from J, the junction contained 11 bases not matched to a gene. The CDR3 length is 15 residues. Germline V gives CDR1 MDHEN, CDR2 SYDVKM. The CDR3 spells CASQSGSEGQETQYF. In DNA, the CDR3 is TGTGCCAGTCAAAGCGGGAGCGAGGGGCAAGAGACCCAGTACTTC.